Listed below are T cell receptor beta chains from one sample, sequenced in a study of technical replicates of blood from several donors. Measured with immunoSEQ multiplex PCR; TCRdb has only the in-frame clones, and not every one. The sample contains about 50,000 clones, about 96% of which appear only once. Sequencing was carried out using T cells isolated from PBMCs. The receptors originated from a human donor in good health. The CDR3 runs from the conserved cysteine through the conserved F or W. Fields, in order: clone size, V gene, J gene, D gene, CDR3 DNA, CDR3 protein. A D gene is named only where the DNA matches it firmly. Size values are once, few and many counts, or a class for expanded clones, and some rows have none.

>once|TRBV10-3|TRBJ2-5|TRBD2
TGTGCCATCAGTCACGGGACTAGCGGGAGGGAGACCCAGTACTTC
CAISHGTSGRETQYF
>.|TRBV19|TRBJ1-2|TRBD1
TGTGCCAGTAGTAACACAGGGGGCCTAGACTATGGCTACACCTTC
CASSNTGGLDYGYTF
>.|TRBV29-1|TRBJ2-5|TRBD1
TGCAGCGTTGAAGATAACGACAGGGGAGAGACCCAGTACTTC
CSVEDNDRGETQYF
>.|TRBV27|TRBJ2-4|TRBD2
TGTGCCAGCAGTTTACAGCGGGAGGGCGTCAAAAACATTCAGTACTTC
CASSLQREGVKNIQYF
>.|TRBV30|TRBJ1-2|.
TGTGCCTGGAGTCAACAGGGTAGAAGGTATGGCTACACCTTC
CAWSQQGRRYGYTF
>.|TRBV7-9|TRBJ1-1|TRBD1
TGTGCCAGCAAACCGGGGACAGGGGGGACTGAAGCTTTCTTT
CASKPGTGGTEAFF
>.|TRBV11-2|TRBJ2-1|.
TGTGCCAGCAGCTTAGGCGGGGTACACTACAATGAGCAGTTCTTC
CASSLGGVHYNEQFF
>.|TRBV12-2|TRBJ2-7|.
TGTGCAAGTCGCTCACCGGGACAGGCCAAGTCCTACGAGCAGTACTTC
CASRSPGQAKSYEQYF
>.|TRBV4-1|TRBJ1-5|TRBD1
TGCGCCAGCAGCATCCGACAGGGACCGAATCAGCCCCAGCATTTT
CASSIRQGPNQPQHF
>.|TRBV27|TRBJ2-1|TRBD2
TGTGCCAGCAGTTTAGGAAGTAGCGGGTACTACAATGAGCAGTTCTTC
CASSLGSSGYYNEQFF